This T cell receptor (beta chain) was found in a study of T cell responses to AZD1222 COVID-19 vaccine. Assay used: immunoSEQ multiplex PCR; TCRdb lists only in-frame clones, some missing. The sample gives about 140,000 clones, around 88% of which show up once; roughly 3.8% is in the top ten. Points from the study as a whole: Spike-specific TCR breadth and depth were elevated following two AZD1222 doses. Researchers report vaccine-associated CD4 TCRs spanning spike, with dominance at 160-218 and 743-854. Donor demographics were predominantly white British with a female majority; clonal diversity may be underestimated.

A note on this clone: Its antigen is not identified.

The origin of this receptor is an adult in good health. The source was peripheral blood, collected on day 0 of AZD1222 vaccination.

CDR3 in DNA: TGTGCCAGCAGTAAAGGACAGGGGGCAACAGATACGCAGTATTTT. Its protein is CASSKGQGATDTQYF. The chain has TRBV6-2 or TRBV6-3 and TRBJ2-3; 11 bases are shared with TRBD1. Germline CDR1 reads MNHEY; CDR2 reads SVGEGT. This CDR3 has 15 amino acids. The ends lost 5 bases at V and 3 bases at J; junction bases unmatched: 4.